The next 27 T cell receptor beta chains were all read from a single sample in a study of shared clonotypes between healthy human individuals. Method: immunoSEQ multiplex PCR; TCRdb's copy keeps in-frame clones and lacks some. The sample has roughly 2.2 million clones; about nine tenths are singletons. Material for sequencing was naive CD4+ T cells from PBMCs. Subset reported: CD45RA+ positively selected. These receptors were taken from a man between 18 and 35 years old in good health. Some clones in this sample may be carry-over from other donors' samples.

The chain recombines TRBV7-9 with TRBJ1-4; TRBD1 aligns across 8 bases. With 6 bases clipped from V and 5 bases from J, the junction kept 5 bases outside the gene matches. Germline-derived CDR1 and CDR2 are SEHNR and FQNEAQ (reference sequence). This CDR3 comprises 14 residues. CDR3 coding DNA: TGTGCCAGCAGTTCAGGGGGCGCCAATGAAAAACTGTTTTTT. Amino acids: CASSSGGANEKLFF.

The CDR3 region has the DNA TGTGCCAGCAGTGGGTCCGGAACTCTCAATCAGCCCCAGCATTTT. It yields the protein CASSGSGTLNQPQHF. This rearrangement joins TRBV6-6 to TRBJ1-5; unclear D gene. V was clipped by 5 bases and J by 3 bases, with 14 bases between them. There are 15 residues in the CDR3. CDR1 and CDR2 from the germline V gene are MNHNY and SVGAGI (reference sequence).

This chain joins TRBV15 and TRBJ2-7; D is uncertain. The V and J ends lost 5 bases and 0 bases respectively, with 8 bases between them. Germline-derived CDR1 and CDR2 are LNHNV and YYDKDF (reference sequence). The length of the CDR3 is 13 residues. CDR3 coding DNA: TGTGCCACCAGCTCAGGACCCTCCTACGAGCAGTACTTC. It yields the protein CATSSGPSYEQYF.

The chain has TRBV7-9 and TRBJ2-7, with TRBD1 matching 7 bases. V lost 5 bases to trimming and J lost 0 bases; unmatched junction nucleotides: 10. The CDR3 covers 16 residues. CDR1 is SEHNR, CDR2 FQNEAQ, per germline (reference sequence). The CDR3 DNA is TGTGCCAGCAGCCGCACGGGACAGACAAGCTCCTACGAGCAGTACTTC. Amino acids: CASSRTGQTSSYEQYF. Based on the CDR3 plus reference TRBV7-9 and TRBJ2-7, the full variable domain is DTGVSQNPRHKITKRGQNVTFRCDPISEHNRLYWYRQTLGQGPEFLTYFQNEAQLEKSRLLSDRFSAERPKGSFSTLEIQRTEQGDSAMYLCASSRTGQTSSYEQYFGPGTRLTVT.

The chain joins TRBV6-5 to TRBJ1-2; D ambiguous. Trimming took off 0 bases at V and 4 bases at J, with 6 bases between the two ends. This CDR3 has 13 amino acids. Germline V gives CDR1 MNHEY, CDR2 SVGAGI. The CDR3, as DNA: TGTGCCAGCAGTTACTCCTCGGTCTATGGCTACACCTTC. Translating gives CASSYSSVYGYTF.

This chain uses TRBV7-9 with TRBJ2-1; 8 bases are shared with TRBD2. CDR1 and CDR2 (germline): SEHNR, FQNEAQ (reference sequence). Trimming took 4 bases from V and 4 from J; bases not matched to a gene: 12. The CDR3 length is 17 residues. Here the CDR3 DNA reads TGTGCCAGCAGCTCCCTTGGGGCTAGCGGGCCGTACAATGAGCAGTTCTTC. Amino acid sequence: CASSSLGASGPYNEQFF.

With regard to this clone: Additional DNA sequences in this sample encode the identical CDR3. CDR3 region: CASSSPGQGIYEQYF. The CDR3 DNA sequence: TGTGCCAGCAGTTCACCGGGACAGGGTATCTACGAGCAGTACTTC. The rearrangement links TRBV28 to TRBJ2-7; TRBD1 agrees at 9 bases. V lost 4 bases, J lost 3 bases, and 7 bases stayed unmatched. The CDR3 loop spans 15 amino acids. In germline, CDR1 is MDHEN, CDR2 SYDVKM. The entire variable domain, with the rest obtained from reference TRBV28 and TRBJ2-7, is as follows: DVKVTQSSRYLVKRTGEKVFLECVQDMDHENMFWYRQDPGLGLRLIYFSYDVKMKEKGDIPEGYSVSREKKERFSLILESASTNQTSMYLCASSSPGQGIYEQYFGPGTRLTVT.

CDR3 sequence (DNA): TGTGCCAGCAGCGCGGGGGGCAGTTCCTACGAGCAGTACTTC. This codes for CASSAGGSSYEQYF. The V gene is TRBV6-6, the J gene TRBJ2-7, with 8 bases that match TRBD2. Germline CDR1 MNHNY, CDR2 SVGAGI (reference sequence). V shed 6 bases and J 1 base; nucleotides not matched to a gene: 5. The CDR3 spans 14 residues.

The chain has TRBV5-4 and TRBJ2-7; 7 bases agree with TRBD1. This CDR3 region has 14 residues. The V segment lost 6 bases and the J segment 0 bases; nucleotides outside the gene matches: 6. CDR1 SGHNT and CDR2 YYREEE come from the germline V gene (reference sequence). The CDR3, as DNA: TGTGCCAGCACCGGACAGGCAAGCTCCTACGAGCAGTACTTC. Translation gives CASTGQASSYEQYF.

The J gene is TRBJ2-1, the V gene TRBV7-6; D gene ambiguous. The CDR3 has 14 amino acids. Germline V gene lookup returns CDR1 SGHVS and CDR2 FNYEAQ. V lost 6 bases to trimming and J lost 0 bases, with 9 bases between them. CDR3 sequence: CASRVGPSYNEQFF. For the CDR3, the DNA is TGTGCCAGCAGAGTAGGGCCCTCCTACAATGAGCAGTTCTTC.

The J gene is TRBJ2-7, the V gene TRBV28, with D perhaps assigned TRBD1 or TRBD2 (5 bases each). Trimming took 6 bases from V and 0 from J, leaving 15 bases between them. The CDR3 runs 15 residues. CDR1 and CDR2 from the germline V gene are MDHEN and SYDVKM. CDR3: CASRGVDRSSYEQYF. CDR3 sequence (DNA): TGTGCCAGCAGGGGGGTCGATAGGAGCTCCTACGAGCAGTACTTC.

This clone is a singleton in its sample. V gene TRBV29-1 combines with J gene TRBJ2-7; TRBD2 matches at 9 bases. There are 16 residues in the CDR3. CDR1 is SQVTM and CDR2 is ANQGSEA in the germline V gene. The junction had 12 bases not matched to a gene; V was cut back by 6 bases and J by 0 bases. The CDR3 region is CSVRSGLAGTSYEQYF. The CDR3 nucleotides read TGCAGCGTGAGGTCCGGGCTAGCGGGAACCTCCTACGAGCAGTACTTC.

The rearrangement joins TRBV14 to TRBJ2-3, with 8 bases lining up with TRBD1. Germline-derived CDR1 and CDR2 are SGHDN and FVKESK. J was trimmed by 3 bases and V by 4 bases; bases with no gene match: 12. The CDR3 sequence is 17 residues long. In nucleotides, the CDR3 is TGTGCCAGCAGCCCCTCATGGGTGACAGGGGAAACAGATACGCAGTATTTT. Translating gives CASSPSWVTGETDTQYF.

The rearrangement joins TRBV29-1 to TRBJ2-5, with 7 bases fitting TRBD2. V lost 2 bases and J lost 4; bases outside the gene matches: 7. Germline V gives CDR1 SQVTM, CDR2 ANQGSEA. CDR3 length: 14 amino acids. Written as DNA, the CDR3 is TGCAGCGTTGAACCCTCAGCGGGGATAGAGACCCAGTACTTC. Its translation: CSVEPSAGIETQYF.

V is TRBV14 and J is TRBJ1-2, with 8 bases fitting TRBD1. Germline CDR1 SGHDN, CDR2 FVKESK. The trim removed 4 bases at V and 4 bases at J, leaving 5 bases unmatched. The CDR3 sequence is 14 residues long. Here the CDR3 reads CASSPGTGGYGYTF. CDR3 DNA sequence: TGTGCCAGCAGCCCCGGCACAGGGGGCTATGGCTACACCTTC.

The chain employs TRBV30 and TRBJ1-2; D call uncertain. The CDR3 covers 11 residues. The germline V and J ends were trimmed by 5 bases and 12 bases, with 16 bases remaining between them. CDR1 and CDR2 (germline): GTSNPN, SVGIG (reference sequence). Here the CDR3 DNA reads TGTGCCTGGCTTCGGGCCAGCGGGGACACCTTC. Encoded protein: CAWLRASGDTF.

The rearrangement links TRBV28 to TRBJ1-5; D is uncertain. Trimming pared 8 bases from V and 5 bases from J, leaving 10 bases between. The V gene's germline CDR1 is MDHEN and CDR2 SYDVKM. CDR3 size: 12 residues. The CDR3 is CASGGNYQPQHF. The CDR3 nucleotides are TGTGCCAGCGGCGGGAATTATCAGCCCCAGCATTTT.

This clone occurred once. CDR3 loop: CASSSRGTSETQYF. The CDR3 DNA reads TGTGCCAGCAGCTCACGCGGGACTAGTGAGACCCAGTACTTC. The chain couples TRBV7-2 to TRBJ2-5; 8 nucleotides match TRBD2. This CDR3 has 14 residues. Germline CDR1 SGHTA, CDR2 FQGNSA. V was clipped by 4 bases and J by 5 bases; unmatched bases: 6.

A remark on this clone: The sample carries other DNA sequences with the same CDR3. The V gene is TRBV2, the J gene TRBJ1-1; TRBD1 aligns across 12 bases. The germline V gene has CDR1 SNHLY and CDR2 FYNNEI. Unmatched junction bases numbered 0, after V lost 6 bases and J lost 1 base. CDR3 length: 14 amino acids. The DNA for the CDR3 is TGTGCCAGCAGGGGACAGGGGGCGAACACTGAAGCTTTCTTT. Its protein product is CASRGQGANTEAFF.

This chain joins TRBV18 and TRBJ1-5; D is ambiguous. V was clipped by 3 bases and J by 2 bases, with 11 bases between them. The CDR3 consists of 15 residues. Germline CDR1 is KGHSH and CDR2 is LQKENI. CDR3 protein: CASSPNIGGNQPQHF. CDR3 DNA sequence: TGTGCCAGCTCACCGAACATTGGGGGCAATCAGCCCCAGCATTTT.

This chain uses TRBV6-5 with TRBJ1-4; 9 nucleotides agree with TRBD1. The CDR3 extends over 16 amino acids. CDR1 is MNHEY and CDR2 is SVGAGI in the germline V gene. J gave up 9 bases and V 3 bases, and 11 bases lay outside the gene matches. CDR3 residues: CASSYFNTGTGQKLFF. DNA of the CDR3: TGTGCCAGCAGTTATTTCAATACCGGGACAGGGCAAAAACTGTTTTTT.

The chain has TRBV7-2 and TRBJ1-3; D perhaps matches TRBD1 (6 bases). CDR3 length: 17 residues. The germline V gene encodes CDR1 SGHTA and CDR2 FQGNSA. Between the trimmed V and J ends, which lost 11 bases and 0 bases, there was a span of 23 bases. The CDR3: CALPGPQGWSSGNTIYF. The CDR3 DNA reads as TGTGCCCTCCCTGGCCCTCAGGGGTGGAGCTCTGGAAACACCATATATTTT.

V usage is TRBV6-6 and J usage is TRBJ2-7; weak D call: TRBD1 (6 bases). Germline V gene data show CDR1 as MNHNY and CDR2 as SVGAGI (reference sequence). Trimming removed 6 bases from V and 0 bases from J, with 15 bases in between. CDR3 length equals 15 residues. DNA for the CDR3: TGTGCCAGCAGCCTCTACGGGACATACTCCTACGAGCAGTACTTC. It yields the protein CASSLYGTYSYEQYF.

V is TRBV28 and J is TRBJ1-4; D is unresolved. The ends were cut back, 6 bases at V and 6 bases at J, with 5 bases in the middle. The CDR3 consists of 11 residues. Germline loops: CDR1 MDHEN, CDR2 SYDVKM. Here the CDR3 reads CASRADEKLFF. The CDR3, as DNA: TGTGCCAGCAGAGCTGATGAAAAACTGTTTTTT.

The genes are TRBV11-1 and TRBJ2-1; D possibly matches TRBD1 or TRBD2 (5 bases each). V lost 9 bases to trimming and J lost 10 bases, with 16 bases between them. Germline CDR1 and CDR2: SGHAT and FQDESV (reference sequence). This CDR3 is built from 12 residues. CDR3 residues: CASTGTGREQFF. The CDR3 DNA sequence: TGTGCCAGTACCGGGACCGGGCGGGAGCAGTTCTTC.

The gene calls are TRBV6-6 and TRBJ1-1, with TRBD1 matching 7 bases. Germline CDR1 reads MNHNY; CDR2 reads SVGAGI (reference sequence). The CDR3 is 14 residues long. V shed 6 bases, J shed 9 bases, and the junction held 13 bases outside the gene matches. The DNA of the CDR3 is TGTGCCAGCAGAACTTCCCTCAGGGGGGTGAAAGCTTTCTTT. The encoded protein is CASRTSLRGVKAFF.

This clone was observed a single time. The chain recombines TRBV2 with TRBJ2-2; D not certain. This CDR3 spans 14 amino acids. CDR1 and CDR2 (germline): SNHLY, FYNNEI. V was trimmed by 11 bases and J by 3 bases, leaving 16 bases between them. CDR3 in DNA: TGTGCCGGGAAAGGCTCCTCCTACACCGGGGAGCTGTTTTTT. Translated: CAGKGSSYTGELFF.